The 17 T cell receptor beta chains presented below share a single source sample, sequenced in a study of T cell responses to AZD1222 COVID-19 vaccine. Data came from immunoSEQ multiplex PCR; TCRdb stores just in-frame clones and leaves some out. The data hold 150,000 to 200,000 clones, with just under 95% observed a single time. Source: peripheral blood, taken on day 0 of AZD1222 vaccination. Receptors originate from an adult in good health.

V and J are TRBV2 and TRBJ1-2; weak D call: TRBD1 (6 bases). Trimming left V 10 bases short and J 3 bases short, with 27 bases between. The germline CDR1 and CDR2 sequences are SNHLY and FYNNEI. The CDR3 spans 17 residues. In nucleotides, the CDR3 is TGTGCCACAGCCCTCCGGGGGGCACCGACCTTCTACTATGGCTACACCTTC. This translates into CATALRGAPTFYYGYTF.

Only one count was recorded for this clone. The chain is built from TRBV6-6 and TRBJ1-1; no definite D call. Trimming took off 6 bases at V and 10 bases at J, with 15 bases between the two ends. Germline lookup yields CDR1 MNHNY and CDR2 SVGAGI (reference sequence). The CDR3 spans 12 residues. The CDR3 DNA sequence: TGTGCCAGCAGGCCCGGGGTGTGGGGAGCTTTCTTT. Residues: CASRPGVWGAFF.

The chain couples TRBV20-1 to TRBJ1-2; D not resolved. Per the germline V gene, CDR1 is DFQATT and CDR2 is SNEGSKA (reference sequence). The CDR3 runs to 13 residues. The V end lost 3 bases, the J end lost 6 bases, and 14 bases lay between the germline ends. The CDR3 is CSASIGAGNGYTF. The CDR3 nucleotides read TGCAGTGCTAGTATAGGTGCGGGGAATGGCTACACCTTC.

CDR3 in amino acids: CASSIDLEDGYTF. DNA of the CDR3: TGTGCCAGTAGTATAGATCTGGAGGATGGCTACACCTTC. This chain joins TRBV19 and TRBJ1-2; D gene ambiguous. Germline CDR1 reads LNHDA; CDR2 reads SQIVND (reference sequence). V was cut by 0 bases and J by 6 bases, with 8 bases left in between. The CDR3 sequence is 13 residues long.

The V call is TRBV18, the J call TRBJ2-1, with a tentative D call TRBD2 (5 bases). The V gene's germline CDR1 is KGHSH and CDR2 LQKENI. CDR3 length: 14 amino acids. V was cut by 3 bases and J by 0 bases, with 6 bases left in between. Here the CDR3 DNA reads TGTGCCAGCTCACCTGACTACTCCTACAATGAGCAGTTCTTC. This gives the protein CASSPDYSYNEQFF.

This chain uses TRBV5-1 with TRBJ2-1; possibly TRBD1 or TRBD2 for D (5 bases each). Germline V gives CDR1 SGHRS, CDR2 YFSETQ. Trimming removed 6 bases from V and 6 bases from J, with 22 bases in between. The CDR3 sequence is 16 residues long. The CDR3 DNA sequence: TGCGCCAGCACCCCGCCCCAAGGGACGGACCTCAATGAGCAGTTCTTC. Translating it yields CASTPPQGTDLNEQFF.

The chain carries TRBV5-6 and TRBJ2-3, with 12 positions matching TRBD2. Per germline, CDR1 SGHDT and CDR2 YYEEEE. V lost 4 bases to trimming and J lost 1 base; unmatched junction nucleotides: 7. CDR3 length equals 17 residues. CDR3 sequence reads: CASSPSGRVAGTDTQYF. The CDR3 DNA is TGTGCCAGCAGCCCTAGCGGGAGGGTCGCCGGCACAGATACGCAGTATTTT.

DNA of the CDR3: TGTGCCAGTAGTCCGGGTCCCCTGGAGAAACTGTTTTTT. Encoded protein: CASSPGPLEKLFF. The genes are TRBV19 and TRBJ1-4; D not resolved. Germline assignment: CDR1 LNHDA and CDR2 SQIVND (reference sequence). Trimming shortened V by 5 bases and J by 11 bases, and 15 bases separated the two germline ends. The CDR3 runs to 13 residues.

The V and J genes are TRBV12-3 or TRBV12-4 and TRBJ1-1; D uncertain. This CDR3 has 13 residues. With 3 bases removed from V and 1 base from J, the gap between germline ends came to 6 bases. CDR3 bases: TGTGCCAGCAGTTTTTCCAGGAACACTGAAGCTTTCTTT. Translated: CASSFSRNTEAFF.

The CDR3 loop reads CASSYRTLAGVKQFF. The CDR3 nucleotides are TGTGCCAGCAGTTACCGTACCTTAGCGGGAGTAAAGCAGTTCTTC. The V gene is TRBV6-2 or TRBV6-3, the J gene TRBJ2-1; 9 bases are a match to TRBD2. Trimming removed 2 bases from V and 11 bases from J; junction bases left unmatched: 10. CDR3 size: 15 residues. Germline V gene sequence: CDR1 MNHEY, CDR2 SVGEGT.

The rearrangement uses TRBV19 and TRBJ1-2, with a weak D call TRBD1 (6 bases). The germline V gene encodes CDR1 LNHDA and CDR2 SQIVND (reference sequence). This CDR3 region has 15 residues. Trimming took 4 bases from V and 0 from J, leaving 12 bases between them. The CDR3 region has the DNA TGTGCCAGTAGTACCACAGGGTTAGCTAACTATGGCTACACCTTC. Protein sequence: CASSTTGLANYGYTF.

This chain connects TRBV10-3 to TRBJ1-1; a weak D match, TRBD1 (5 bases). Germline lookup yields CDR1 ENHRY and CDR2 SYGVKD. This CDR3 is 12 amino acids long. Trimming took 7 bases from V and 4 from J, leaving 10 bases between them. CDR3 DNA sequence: TGTGCCATCACCCAGACAGCCACTGAAGCTTTCTTT. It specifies CAITQTATEAFF.

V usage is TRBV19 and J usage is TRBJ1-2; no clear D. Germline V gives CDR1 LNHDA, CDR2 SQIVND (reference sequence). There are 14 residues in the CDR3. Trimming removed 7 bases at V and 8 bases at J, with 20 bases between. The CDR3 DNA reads TGTGCCAGTACCCTAGGCGAGGGATTAGGCGGCTACACCTTC. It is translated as CASTLGEGLGGYTF.

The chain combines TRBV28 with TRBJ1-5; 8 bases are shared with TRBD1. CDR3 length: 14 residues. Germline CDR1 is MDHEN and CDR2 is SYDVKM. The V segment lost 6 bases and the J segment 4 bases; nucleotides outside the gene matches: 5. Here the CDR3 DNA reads TGTGCCAGCAGCCGAAACAGGGGGAATCAGCCCCAGCATTTT. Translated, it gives CASSRNRGNQPQHF.

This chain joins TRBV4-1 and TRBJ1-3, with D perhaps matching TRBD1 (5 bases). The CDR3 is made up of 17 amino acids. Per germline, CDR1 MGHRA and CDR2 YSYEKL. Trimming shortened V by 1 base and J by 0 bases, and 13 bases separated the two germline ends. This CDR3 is CASSQGTDRGSGNTIYF. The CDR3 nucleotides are TGCGCCAGCAGCCAAGGGACCGATAGGGGCTCTGGAAACACCATATATTTT.

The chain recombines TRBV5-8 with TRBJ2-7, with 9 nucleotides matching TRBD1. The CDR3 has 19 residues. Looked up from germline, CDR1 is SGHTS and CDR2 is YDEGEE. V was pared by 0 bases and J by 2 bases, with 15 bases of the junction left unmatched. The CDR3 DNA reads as TGTGCCAGCAGCTTGGGGGTTAGGACAGGGGCGCCCTGGGCCTACGAGCAGTACTTC. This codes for CASSLGVRTGAPWAYEQYF.

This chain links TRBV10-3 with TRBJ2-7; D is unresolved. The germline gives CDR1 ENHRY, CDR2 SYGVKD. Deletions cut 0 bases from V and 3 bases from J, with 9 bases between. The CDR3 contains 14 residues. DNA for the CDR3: TGTGCCATCAGTGAGTCGGCAGTTATCTACGAGCAGTACTTC. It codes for CAISESAVIYEQYF.